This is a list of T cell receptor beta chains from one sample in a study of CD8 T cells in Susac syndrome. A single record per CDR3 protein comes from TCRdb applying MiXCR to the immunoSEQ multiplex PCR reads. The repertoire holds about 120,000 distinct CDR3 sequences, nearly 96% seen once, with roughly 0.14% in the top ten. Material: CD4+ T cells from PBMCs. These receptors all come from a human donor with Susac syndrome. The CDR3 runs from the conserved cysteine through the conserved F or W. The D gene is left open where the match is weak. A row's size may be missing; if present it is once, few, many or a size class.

CDR3 protein: CAGGDSGSSGNTIYF
CDR3 DNA: TGTGCGGGGGGGGACTCCGGGAGCTCTGGAAACACCATATATTTT
D gene: NA
J gene: TRBJ1-3
V gene: TRBV30
clone size: NA

CDR3 protein: CASSLVRGGTEAFF
CDR3 DNA: TGTGCCAGCAGTTTAGTCAGGGGTGGGACTGAAGCTTTCTTT
D gene: NA
J gene: TRBJ1-1
V gene: TRBV27
clone size: NA

CDR3 protein: CASSAQVLEQYF
CDR3 DNA: TGTGCCAGCAGCGCTCAAGTGCTCGAGCAGTACTTC
D gene: NA
J gene: TRBJ2-7
V gene: TRBV7-8
clone size: NA

CDR3 protein: CASSEGPRGNIQYF
CDR3 DNA: TGTGCCAGCAGTGAGGGCCCGAGGGGAAACATTCAGTACTTC
D gene: NA
J gene: TRBJ2-4
V gene: TRBV25-1
clone size: NA

CDR3 protein: CASSQDMGSSSKNIQYF
CDR3 DNA: TGTGCCAGCAGCCAAGATATGGGGTCCTCCTCAAAAAACATTCAGTACTTC
D gene: NA
J gene: TRBJ2-4
V gene: TRBV4-2
clone size: once

CDR3 protein: CASSFTGGRADTQYF
CDR3 DNA: TGTGCCAGCAGCTTTACGGGAGGGCGGGCAGATACGCAGTATTTT
D gene: TRBD2
J gene: TRBJ2-3
V gene: TRBV7-2
clone size: NA

CDR3 protein: CASRGAGNEQFF
CDR3 DNA: TGCGCCTCCCGGGGGGCGGGGAATGAGCAGTTCTTC
D gene: NA
J gene: TRBJ2-1
V gene: TRBV5-1
clone size: NA

CDR3 protein: CSVVGLAGEGEQFF
CDR3 DNA: TGCAGCGTTGTTGGTCTAGCGGGAGAAGGTGAGCAGTTCTTC
D gene: TRBD2
J gene: TRBJ2-1
V gene: TRBV29-1
clone size: NA

CDR3 protein: CASSLVAGGDYGYTF
CDR3 DNA: TGTGCCAGCAGCTTAGTCGCAGGGGGAGACTATGGCTACACCTTC
D gene: TRBD1
J gene: TRBJ1-2
V gene: TRBV7-9
clone size: NA

CDR3 protein: CASSPQGSSETQYF
CDR3 DNA: TGTGCCAGCTCACCACAGGGGAGCTCGGAGACCCAGTACTTC
D gene: NA
J gene: TRBJ2-5
V gene: TRBV18
clone size: NA

CDR3 protein: CASSSKGGTDTQYF
CDR3 DNA: TGTGCCAGCAGCTCTAAAGGGGGCACAGATACGCAGTATTTT
D gene: NA
J gene: TRBJ2-3
V gene: TRBV13
clone size: NA

CDR3 protein: CASSPAKGGANVLTF
CDR3 DNA: TGTGCCAGCAGCCCCGCGAAGGGTGGGGCCAACGTCCTGACTTTC
D gene: NA
J gene: TRBJ2-6
V gene: TRBV7-8
clone size: once

CDR3 protein: CATSDLRGNEQFF
CDR3 DNA: TGTGCCACCAGTGATTTGCGGGGGAATGAGCAGTTCTTC
D gene: NA
J gene: TRBJ2-1
V gene: TRBV24-1
clone size: NA

CDR3 protein: CAWSAPNRIMNTEAFF
CDR3 DNA: TGTGCCTGGAGTGCCCCCAACAGGATTATGAACACTGAAGCTTTCTTT
D gene: NA
J gene: TRBJ1-1
V gene: TRBV30
clone size: NA

CDR3 protein: CAWSVPSWRNINYGYTF
CDR3 DNA: TGTGCCTGGAGTGTACCCTCCTGGAGGAATATTAACTATGGCTACACCTTC
D gene: NA
J gene: TRBJ1-2
V gene: TRBV30
clone size: NA

CDR3 protein: CASSYSRGSTDTQYF
CDR3 DNA: TGTGCCAGCAGTTACTCCCGGGGGAGCACAGATACGCAGTATTTT
D gene: NA
J gene: TRBJ2-3
V gene: TRBV6-6
clone size: NA

CDR3 protein: CAWSPAREGYTF
CDR3 DNA: TGTGCCTGGAGTCCTGCCCGGGAGGGCTACACCTTC
D gene: NA
J gene: TRBJ1-2
V gene: TRBV30
clone size: NA

CDR3 protein: CSVGQGRGELFF
CDR3 DNA: TGCAGCGTTGGACAGGGTAGGGGGGAGCTGTTTTTT
D gene: TRBD1
J gene: TRBJ2-2
V gene: TRBV29-1
clone size: NA

CDR3 protein: CASSQTSGSWNEQFF
CDR3 DNA: TGTGCCAGCAGTCAGACTAGCGGGAGTTGGAATGAGCAGTTCTTC
D gene: TRBD2
J gene: TRBJ2-1
V gene: TRBV12-3/TRBV12-4
clone size: NA

CDR3 protein: CAWSGSGELFF
CDR3 DNA: TGTGCCTGGAGCGGTTCCGGGGAGCTGTTTTTT
D gene: NA
J gene: TRBJ2-2
V gene: TRBV30
clone size: NA

CDR3 protein: CASSITGRNQPQHF
CDR3 DNA: TGTGCCAGTAGTATCACAGGAAGGAATCAGCCCCAGCATTTT
D gene: NA
J gene: TRBJ1-5
V gene: TRBV19
clone size: NA

CDR3 protein: CASSSGHLSGANVLTF
CDR3 DNA: TGTGCCAGCAGTTCCGGACATCTCTCTGGGGCCAACGTCCTGACTTTC
D gene: NA
J gene: TRBJ2-6
V gene: TRBV6-5
clone size: NA

CDR3 protein: CAWSVDSRQPQHF
CDR3 DNA: TGTGCCTGGAGTGTAGACAGTAGGCAGCCCCAGCATTTT
D gene: NA
J gene: TRBJ1-5
V gene: TRBV30
clone size: NA

CDR3 protein: CSARGVWGDGKTQYF
CDR3 DNA: TGCAGTGCTAGAGGCGTTTGGGGGGACGGGAAGACCCAGTACTTC
D gene: NA
J gene: TRBJ2-5
V gene: TRBV20-1
clone size: NA

CDR3 protein: CASNDGQGYYEQYF
CDR3 DNA: TGCGCCAGCAATGATGGACAGGGCTACTACGAGCAGTACTTC
D gene: TRBD1
J gene: TRBJ2-7
V gene: TRBV5-1
clone size: NA

CDR3 protein: CASSDEGHRGYNEQFF
CDR3 DNA: TGTGCCAGCAGTGACGAGGGCCATCGGGGCTACAATGAGCAGTTCTTC
D gene: NA
J gene: TRBJ2-1
V gene: TRBV25-1
clone size: once

CDR3 protein: CASSSLNYEQYF
CDR3 DNA: TGTGCCAGCAGCTCCTTGAACTACGAGCAGTACTTC
D gene: NA
J gene: TRBJ2-7
V gene: TRBV5-4
clone size: NA

CDR3 protein: CASSGGGGGGANVLTF
CDR3 DNA: TGTGCCAGCAGTGGGGGCGGGGGTGGTGGGGCCAACGTCCTGACTTTC
D gene: NA
J gene: TRBJ2-6
V gene: TRBV27
clone size: once

CDR3 protein: CSVLQGAHNYGYTF
CDR3 DNA: TGCAGCGTACTCCAGGGGGCTCACAACTATGGCTACACCTTC
D gene: TRBD1
J gene: TRBJ1-2
V gene: TRBV29-1
clone size: NA

CDR3 protein: CASSFGPPESYTF
CDR3 DNA: TGTGCCAGCAGTTTTGGCCCCCCGGAAAGCTACACCTTC
D gene: NA
J gene: TRBJ1-2
V gene: TRBV27
clone size: NA

CDR3 protein: CASSHRTGGLDTQYF
CDR3 DNA: TGTGCCAGCAGTCACCGGACAGGGGGCTTGGATACGCAGTATTTT
D gene: TRBD1
J gene: TRBJ2-3
V gene: TRBV28
clone size: NA

CDR3 protein: CASGTYPYEQYF
CDR3 DNA: TGTGCCAGCGGGACTTACCCCTACGAGCAGTACTTC
D gene: NA
J gene: TRBJ2-7
V gene: TRBV6-2/TRBV6-3
clone size: NA

CDR3 protein: CASSQLAGLRDTQYF
CDR3 DNA: TGTGCCAGCAGTCAACTAGCGGGCCTGAGAGATACGCAGTATTTT
D gene: TRBD2
J gene: TRBJ2-3
V gene: TRBV2
clone size: NA

CDR3 protein: CASSQPGGVNYGYTF
CDR3 DNA: TGTGCCAGCAGCCAGCCAGGAGGGGTCAACTATGGCTACACCTTC
D gene: NA
J gene: TRBJ1-2
V gene: TRBV14
clone size: NA

CDR3 protein: CASSLGQGAADEQFF
CDR3 DNA: TGTGCCAGCAGCTTGGGACAGGGGGCCGCTGATGAGCAGTTCTTC
D gene: TRBD1
J gene: TRBJ2-1
V gene: TRBV7-9
clone size: NA

CDR3 protein: CASSAIGGTYGYTF
CDR3 DNA: TGTGCCAGCAGTGCGATAGGGGGGACCTATGGCTACACCTTC
D gene: NA
J gene: TRBJ1-2
V gene: TRBV2
clone size: NA

CDR3 protein: CSVVVSGSPETQYF
CDR3 DNA: TGCAGCGTTGTAGTTAGCGGGAGCCCAGAGACCCAGTACTTC
D gene: TRBD2
J gene: TRBJ2-5
V gene: TRBV29-1
clone size: NA

CDR3 protein: CASSAQGLAGTGELFF
CDR3 DNA: TGTGCCAGCAGTGCCCAGGGACTAGCGGGAACCGGGGAGCTGTTTTTT
D gene: TRBD2
J gene: TRBJ2-2
V gene: TRBV7-3
clone size: NA

CDR3 protein: CASSPKRESDTQYF
CDR3 DNA: TGTGCCAGCTCACCAAAGCGGGAGTCAGATACGCAGTATTTT
D gene: TRBD2
J gene: TRBJ2-3
V gene: TRBV18
clone size: NA

CDR3 protein: CASSLSSGTYEQYF
CDR3 DNA: TGTGCCAGCAGTTTGTCTAGCGGGACCTACGAGCAGTACTTC
D gene: TRBD2
J gene: TRBJ2-7
V gene: TRBV6-5
clone size: NA

CDR3 protein: CATSRDRDSRRTSTDTQYF
CDR3 DNA: TGTGCCACCAGCAGAGATCGGGACAGTCGGAGAACTAGCACAGATACGCAGTATTTT
D gene: TRBD1
J gene: TRBJ2-3
V gene: TRBV15
clone size: NA

CDR3 protein: CASSEDRTGFVGQPQHF
CDR3 DNA: TGTGCCAGCAGTGAAGACAGGACAGGGTTCGTCGGTCAGCCCCAGCATTTT
D gene: TRBD1
J gene: TRBJ1-5
V gene: TRBV2
clone size: NA

CDR3 protein: CASSLDGTYEQYF
CDR3 DNA: TGTGCCAGCAGCTTAGACGGAACCTACGAGCAGTACTTC
D gene: NA
J gene: TRBJ2-7
V gene: TRBV7-9
clone size: NA

CDR3 protein: CSASMSSYEQYF
CDR3 DNA: TGCAGTGCTAGTATGAGCTCCTACGAGCAGTACTTC
D gene: NA
J gene: TRBJ2-7
V gene: TRBV20-1
clone size: NA

CDR3 protein: CASSSPAGGGYGYTF
CDR3 DNA: TGTGCCAGCAGCTCACCGGCGGGAGGAGGCTATGGCTACACCTTC
D gene: NA
J gene: TRBJ1-2
V gene: TRBV7-2
clone size: NA

CDR3 protein: CASSPVGGFGGEQYF
CDR3 DNA: TGTGCCAGCAGTCCAGTCGGGGGATTCGGGGGAGAGCAGTACTTC
D gene: NA
J gene: TRBJ2-7
V gene: TRBV12-3/TRBV12-4
clone size: NA

CDR3 protein: CASSPDGNYEQYF
CDR3 DNA: TGCGCCAGCAGCCCTGACGGAAACTACGAGCAGTACTTC
D gene: NA
J gene: TRBJ2-7
V gene: TRBV5-1
clone size: once

CDR3 protein: CAWEDRGNTEAFF
CDR3 DNA: TGTGCCTGGGAGGACAGGGGGAACACTGAAGCTTTCTTT
D gene: TRBD1
J gene: TRBJ1-1
V gene: TRBV30
clone size: NA

CDR3 protein: CASRAGQGRETQYF
CDR3 DNA: TGCGCCAGCAGAGCAGGACAGGGTCGGGAGACCCAGTACTTC
D gene: TRBD1
J gene: TRBJ2-5
V gene: TRBV5-1
clone size: NA

CDR3 protein: CASSPPGGSYNEQFF
CDR3 DNA: TGTGCCAGCAGTCCCCCGGGCGGCTCCTACAATGAGCAGTTCTTC
D gene: NA
J gene: TRBJ2-1
V gene: TRBV28
clone size: few

CDR3 protein: CASSVTSGPYNEQFF
CDR3 DNA: TGTGCCAGCAGTGTGACTAGCGGGCCATACAATGAGCAGTTCTTC
D gene: TRBD2
J gene: TRBJ2-1
V gene: TRBV6-5
clone size: once

CDR3 protein: CASSMGLAGPYEQYF
CDR3 DNA: TGTGCCAGCAGCATGGGACTAGCGGGACCCTACGAGCAGTACTTC
D gene: TRBD2
J gene: TRBJ2-7
V gene: TRBV9
clone size: NA

CDR3 protein: CASSARLGNQETQYF
CDR3 DNA: TGTGCCAGCAGCGCCCGACTAGGAAACCAAGAGACCCAGTACTTC
D gene: NA
J gene: TRBJ2-5
V gene: TRBV9
clone size: NA

CDR3 protein: CSASTGGKNTEAFF
CDR3 DNA: TGCAGTGCTTCGACAGGGGGGAAGAACACTGAAGCTTTCTTT
D gene: TRBD1
J gene: TRBJ1-1
V gene: TRBV20-1
clone size: NA

CDR3 protein: CASRLAGVNEQYF
CDR3 DNA: TGCGCCAGTCGACTAGCGGGAGTCAACGAGCAGTACTTC
D gene: TRBD2
J gene: TRBJ2-7
V gene: TRBV5-1
clone size: NA

CDR3 protein: CSASGLAGGQQQYF
CDR3 DNA: TGCAGTGCTAGCGGACTAGCGGGGGGTCAACAGCAGTACTTC
D gene: TRBD2
J gene: TRBJ2-7
V gene: TRBV20-1
clone size: NA

CDR3 protein: CASSQDWGAGELFF
CDR3 DNA: TGTGCCAGCAGCCAAGACTGGGGGGCCGGGGAGCTGTTTTTT
D gene: NA
J gene: TRBJ2-2
V gene: TRBV3-1
clone size: NA

CDR3 protein: CASSQAALEAFF
CDR3 DNA: TGTGCCAGCAGCCAGGCGGCCCTCGAAGCTTTCTTT
D gene: NA
J gene: TRBJ1-1
V gene: TRBV3-1
clone size: NA

CDR3 protein: CASSSRVGYTF
CDR3 DNA: TGTGCCAGCAGTTCCAGGGTTGGCTACACCTTC
D gene: NA
J gene: TRBJ1-2
V gene: TRBV6-6
clone size: NA